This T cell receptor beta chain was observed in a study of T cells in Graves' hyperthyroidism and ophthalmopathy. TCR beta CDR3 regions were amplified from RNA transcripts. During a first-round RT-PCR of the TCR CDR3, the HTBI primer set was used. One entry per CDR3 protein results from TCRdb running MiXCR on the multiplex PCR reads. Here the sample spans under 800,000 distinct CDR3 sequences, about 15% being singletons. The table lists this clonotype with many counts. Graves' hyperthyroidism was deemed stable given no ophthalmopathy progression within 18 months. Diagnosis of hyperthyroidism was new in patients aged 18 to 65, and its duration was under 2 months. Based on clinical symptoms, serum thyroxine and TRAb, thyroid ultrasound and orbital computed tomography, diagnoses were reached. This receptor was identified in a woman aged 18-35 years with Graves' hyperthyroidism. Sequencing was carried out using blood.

The CDR3 is CASSHSGKTYEQYF. CDR3 bases: TGTGCCAGCAGCCATTCGGGCAAAACCTACGAGCAGTACTTC. The chain links TRBV3-1 to TRBJ2-7; unclear D gene. V lost 3 bases, J lost 2 bases, and 11 bases lay in between. Germline V lookup: CDR1 LGHDT, CDR2 YNNKEL (reference sequence). This CDR3 comprises 14 residues.